The T cell receptor beta chain described here comes from a study of blood T cell repertoires in COVID-19. Sequenced by immunoSEQ multiplex PCR; TCRdb stores in-frame clones only, minus some. The sample includes some 50,000 clones, 65% to 90% of them seen just once. CDR1 is SGHTS, CDR2 YDEGEE, per germline. V was pared by 0 bases and J by 7 bases, with 11 bases between. The CDR3 is made up of 14 amino acids. The chain recombines TRBV5-8 with TRBJ1-5, with a weak D call TRBD1 (6 bases). Sequenced material: peripheral blood. This clonotype was obtained from a human donor in a cohort sampled during active COVID-19. The CDR3 here is CASSLVRGIQPQHF. CDR3 nucleotide sequence: TGTGCCAGCAGCTTGGTCAGGGGTATACAGCCCCAGCATTTT.